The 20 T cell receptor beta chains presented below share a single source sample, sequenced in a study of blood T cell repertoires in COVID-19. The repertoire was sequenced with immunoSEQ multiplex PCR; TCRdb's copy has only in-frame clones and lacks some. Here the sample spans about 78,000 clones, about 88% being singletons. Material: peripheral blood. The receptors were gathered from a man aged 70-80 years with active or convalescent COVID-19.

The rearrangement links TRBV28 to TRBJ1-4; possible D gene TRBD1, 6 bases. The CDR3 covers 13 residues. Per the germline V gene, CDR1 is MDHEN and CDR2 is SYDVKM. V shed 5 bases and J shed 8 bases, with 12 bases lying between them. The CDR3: CASSLSDREKLFF. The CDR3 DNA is TGTGCCAGCAGTCTAAGCGACAGGGAAAAACTGTTTTTT.

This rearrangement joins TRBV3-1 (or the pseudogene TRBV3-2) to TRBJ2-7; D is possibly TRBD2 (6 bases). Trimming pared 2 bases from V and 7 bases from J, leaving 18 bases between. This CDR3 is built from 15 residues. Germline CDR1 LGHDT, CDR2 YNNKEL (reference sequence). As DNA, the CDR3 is TGTGCCAGCAGCCAACGGCGGGGCAGGGAAGAAGAGCAGTACTTC. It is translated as CASSQRRGREEEQYF.

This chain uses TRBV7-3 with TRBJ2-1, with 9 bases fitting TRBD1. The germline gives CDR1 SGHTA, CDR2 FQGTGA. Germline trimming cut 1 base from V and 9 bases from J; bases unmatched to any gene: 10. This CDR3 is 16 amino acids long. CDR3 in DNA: TGTGCCAGCAGCTTAAAACTGGGACAGGGCGTGGGTGAGCAGTTCTTC. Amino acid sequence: CASSLKLGQGVGEQFF.

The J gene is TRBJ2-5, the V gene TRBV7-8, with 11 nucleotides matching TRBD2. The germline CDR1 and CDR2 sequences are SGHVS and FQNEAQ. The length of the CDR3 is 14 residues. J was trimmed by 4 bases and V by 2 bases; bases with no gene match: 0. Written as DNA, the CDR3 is TGTGCCAGCAGCTTACTAGCGGGAGGAGAGACCCAGTACTTC. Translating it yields CASSLLAGGETQYF. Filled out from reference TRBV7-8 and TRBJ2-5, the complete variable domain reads GAGVSQSPRYKVAKRGQDVALRCDPISGHVSLFWYQQALGQGPEFLTYFQNEAQLDKSGLPSDRFFAERPEGSVSTLKIQRTQQEDSAVYLCASSLLAGGETQYFGPGTRLLVL.

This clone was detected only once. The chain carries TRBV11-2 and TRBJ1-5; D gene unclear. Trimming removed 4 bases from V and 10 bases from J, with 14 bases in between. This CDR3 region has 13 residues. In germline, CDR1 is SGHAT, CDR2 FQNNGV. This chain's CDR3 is CASSSTPNYPQHF. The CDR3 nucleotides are TGTGCCAGCAGCTCAACCCCAAACTACCCCCAGCATTTT.

The CDR3 sequence is CASGDTGTTYNSPLHF. CDR3 nucleotides: TGTGCCAGTGGGGACACAGGGACCACCTATAATTCACCCCTCCACTTT. The chain is built from TRBV2 and TRBJ1-6, with D possibly matching TRBD1 (6 bases). Trimming shortened V by 9 bases and J by 2 bases, and 17 bases separated the two germline ends. The CDR3 has 16 amino acids. The germline V gene has CDR1 SNHLY and CDR2 FYNNEI.

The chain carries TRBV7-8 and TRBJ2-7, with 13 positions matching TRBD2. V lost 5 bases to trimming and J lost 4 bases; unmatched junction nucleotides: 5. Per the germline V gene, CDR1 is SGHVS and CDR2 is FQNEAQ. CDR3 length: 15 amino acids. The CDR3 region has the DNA TGTGCCAGCAGCCCACTAGCGGGAGGGCCTTACGAGCAGTACTTC. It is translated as CASSPLAGGPYEQYF.

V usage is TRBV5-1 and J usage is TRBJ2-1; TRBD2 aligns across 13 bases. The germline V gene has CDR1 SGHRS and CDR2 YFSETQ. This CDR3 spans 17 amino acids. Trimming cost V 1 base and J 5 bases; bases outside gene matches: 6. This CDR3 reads CASSLLRTSGGHNEQFF. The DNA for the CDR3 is TGCGCCAGCAGCTTGTTACGGACTAGCGGGGGCCACAATGAGCAGTTCTTC.

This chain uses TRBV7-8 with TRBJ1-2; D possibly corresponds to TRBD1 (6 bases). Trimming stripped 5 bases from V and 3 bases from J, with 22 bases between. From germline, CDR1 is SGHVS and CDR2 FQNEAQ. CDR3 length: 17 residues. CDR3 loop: CASSHWVRASGDYGYTF. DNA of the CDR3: TGTGCCAGCAGCCACTGGGTGAGGGCGTCAGGGGACTATGGCTACACCTTC.

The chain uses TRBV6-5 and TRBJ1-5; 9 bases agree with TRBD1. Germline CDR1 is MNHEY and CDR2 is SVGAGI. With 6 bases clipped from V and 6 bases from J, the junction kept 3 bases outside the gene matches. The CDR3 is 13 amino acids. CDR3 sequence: CASSSQGAQPQHF. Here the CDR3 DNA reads TGTGCCAGCAGCTCACAGGGGGCTCAGCCCCAGCATTTT.

In DNA form, the CDR3 reads TGTGCCAGCAGCCAAGGGGTAGCGGGGGGGCAGCAGTTCTTC. Amino acid sequence: CASSQGVAGGQQFF. The gene calls are TRBV3-1 (or the pseudogene TRBV3-2) and TRBJ2-1, with 11 bases fitting TRBD2. Per the germline V gene, CDR1 is LGHDT and CDR2 is YNNKEL (reference sequence). The CDR3 covers 14 residues. V was pared by 1 base and J by 11 bases, with 4 bases of the junction left unmatched.

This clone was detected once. Written as DNA, the CDR3 is TGTGCCAGTAGTATATCTCCCAGGCGGGAGGCCAACGTCCTGACTTTC. This encodes CASSISPRREANVLTF. This chain connects TRBV19 to TRBJ2-6; the D gene is possibly TRBD2 (6 bases). This CDR3 has 16 amino acids. The germline V gene encodes CDR1 LNHDA and CDR2 SQIVND (reference sequence). V was cut by 2 bases and J by 6 bases, with 14 bases left in between.

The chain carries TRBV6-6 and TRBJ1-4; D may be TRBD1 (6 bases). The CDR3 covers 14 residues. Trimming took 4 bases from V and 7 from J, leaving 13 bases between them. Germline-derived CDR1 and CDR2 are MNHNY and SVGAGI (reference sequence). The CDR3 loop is CASSLRQGSEKLFF. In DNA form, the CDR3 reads TGTGCCAGCAGTTTAAGGCAGGGGAGTGAAAAACTGTTTTTT.

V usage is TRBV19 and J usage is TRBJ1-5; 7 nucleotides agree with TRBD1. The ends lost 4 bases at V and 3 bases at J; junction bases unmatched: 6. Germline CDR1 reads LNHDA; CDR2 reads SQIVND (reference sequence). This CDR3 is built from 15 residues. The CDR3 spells CASSSRGQHNQPQHF. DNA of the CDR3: TGTGCCAGTAGTAGCCGGGGACAGCACAATCAGCCCCAGCATTTT.

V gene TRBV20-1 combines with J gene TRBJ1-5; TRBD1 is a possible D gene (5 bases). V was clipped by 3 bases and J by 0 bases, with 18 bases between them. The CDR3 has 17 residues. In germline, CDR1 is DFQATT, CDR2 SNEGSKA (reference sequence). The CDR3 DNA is TGCAGTGCTAGTCCCTACGGGGGATATCATAGCAATCAGCCCCAGCATTTT. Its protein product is CSASPYGGYHSNQPQHF.

The CDR3 region has the DNA TGTGCCAGCAGACCCTCCACAGGGGAATGGGAGACCCAGTACTTC. Its translation is CASRPSTGEWETQYF. This chain links TRBV5-4 with TRBJ2-5; 7 bases fit TRBD1. The trim removed 5 bases at V and 5 bases at J, leaving 12 bases unmatched. The CDR3 is made up of 15 amino acids. The germline CDR1 and CDR2 sequences are SGHNT and YYREEE (reference sequence).

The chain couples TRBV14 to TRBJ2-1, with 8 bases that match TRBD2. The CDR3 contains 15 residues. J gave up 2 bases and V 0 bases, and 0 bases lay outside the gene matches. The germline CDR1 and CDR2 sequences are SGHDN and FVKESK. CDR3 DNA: TGTGCCAGCAGCCAAGAACTAGCGGCCTACAATGAGCAGTTCTTC. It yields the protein CASSQELAAYNEQFF.

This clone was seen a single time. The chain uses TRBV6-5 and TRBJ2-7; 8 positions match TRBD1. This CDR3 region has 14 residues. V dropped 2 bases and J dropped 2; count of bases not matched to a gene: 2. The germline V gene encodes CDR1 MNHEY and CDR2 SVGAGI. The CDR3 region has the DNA TGTGCCAGCAGTTACCGACAGGGGACCTACGAGCAGTACTTC. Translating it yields CASSYRQGTYEQYF.

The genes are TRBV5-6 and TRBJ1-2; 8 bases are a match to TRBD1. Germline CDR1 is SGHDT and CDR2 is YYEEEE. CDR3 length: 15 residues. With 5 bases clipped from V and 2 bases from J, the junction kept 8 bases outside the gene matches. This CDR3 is CASRLDRGGNYGYTF. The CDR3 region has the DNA TGTGCCAGCAGACTCGACAGGGGCGGCAACTATGGCTACACCTTC.

As DNA, the CDR3 is TGTGCCAGCAGCCCTGGGGGGAGGGGAGAAAATGAGCAGTTCTTC. Its protein is CASSPGGRGENEQFF. V and J are TRBV5-4 and TRBJ2-1; 7 nucleotides line up with TRBD2. CDR1 is SGHNT and CDR2 is YYREEE in the germline V gene (reference sequence). The V gene end was trimmed by 4 bases and the J gene end by 7 bases; junction bases not matched to a gene: 11. This CDR3 is built from 15 residues.